This TCR beta chain was documented in a study of identical twins. Each CDR3 protein is one row after TCRdb ran MiXCR on the 5' RACE reads. The sample yields approximately 680,000 distinct CDR3 sequences, about 7.1% seen once. This CDR3 is built from 13 residues. V shed 8 bases and J shed 1 base, with 11 bases lying between them. The same sample was also used in a study of yellow fever vaccine responses in identical twins.

Sequenced material: PBMCs. The chain employs TRBV12-3 or TRBV12-4 and TRBJ1-1, with D unclear. The TCR comes from a woman between 18 and 29 years old in good health. The CDR3 protein is CASRTRSNTEAFF. The CDR3 coding sequence is TGTGCCAGCCGAACCCGGTCGAACACTGAAGCTTTCTTT.